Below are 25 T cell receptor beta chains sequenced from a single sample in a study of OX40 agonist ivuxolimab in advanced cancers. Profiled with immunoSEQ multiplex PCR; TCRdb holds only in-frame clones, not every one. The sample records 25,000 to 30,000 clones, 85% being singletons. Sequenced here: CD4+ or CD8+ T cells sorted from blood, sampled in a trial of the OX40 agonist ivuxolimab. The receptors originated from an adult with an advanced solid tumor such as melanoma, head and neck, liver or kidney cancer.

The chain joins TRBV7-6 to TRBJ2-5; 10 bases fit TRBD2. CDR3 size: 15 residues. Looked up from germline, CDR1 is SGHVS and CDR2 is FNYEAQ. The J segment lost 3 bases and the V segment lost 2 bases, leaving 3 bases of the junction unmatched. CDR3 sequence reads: CASSLLTSGKETQYF. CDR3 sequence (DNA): TGTGCCAGCAGCTTATTAACTAGCGGGAAAGAGACCCAGTACTTC. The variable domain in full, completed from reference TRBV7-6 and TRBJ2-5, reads GAGVSQSPRYKVTKRGQDVALRCDPISGHVSLYWYRQALGQGPEFLTYFNYEAQQDKSGLPNDRFSAERPEGSISTLTIQRTEQRDSAMYRCASSLLTSGKETQYFGPGTRLLVL.

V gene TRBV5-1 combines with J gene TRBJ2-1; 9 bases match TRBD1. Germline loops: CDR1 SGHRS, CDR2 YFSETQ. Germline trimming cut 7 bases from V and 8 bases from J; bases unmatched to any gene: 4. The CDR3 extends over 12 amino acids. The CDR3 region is CASGTGIHEQFF. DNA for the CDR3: TGCGCCAGCGGGACAGGGATTCATGAGCAGTTCTTC.

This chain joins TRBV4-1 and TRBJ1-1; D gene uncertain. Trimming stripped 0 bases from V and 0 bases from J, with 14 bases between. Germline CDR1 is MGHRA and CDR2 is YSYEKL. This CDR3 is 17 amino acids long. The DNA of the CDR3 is TGCGCCAGCAGCCAAGATCATAACACAGTAATGAACACTGAAGCTTTCTTT. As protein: CASSQDHNTVMNTEAFF.

The chain's CDR3 is CASSTRAGLLNEQFF. The CDR3 DNA reads as TGTGCCAGCAGCACCCGAGCGGGATTGCTCAATGAGCAGTTCTTC. The genes are TRBV7-9 and TRBJ2-1; 7 bases are a match to TRBD2. The CDR3 loop spans 15 amino acids. Germline loops: CDR1 SEHNR, CDR2 FQNEAQ (reference sequence). The V and J ends lost 5 bases and 6 bases, in that order; junction bases with no gene match: 10.

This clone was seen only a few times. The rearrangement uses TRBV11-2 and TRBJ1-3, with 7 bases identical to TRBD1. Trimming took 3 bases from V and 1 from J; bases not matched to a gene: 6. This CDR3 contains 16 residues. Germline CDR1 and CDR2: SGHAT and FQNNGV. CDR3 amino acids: CASSFIQGKSGNTIYF. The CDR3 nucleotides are TGTGCCAGCAGCTTTATACAGGGGAAGTCTGGAAACACCATATATTTT.

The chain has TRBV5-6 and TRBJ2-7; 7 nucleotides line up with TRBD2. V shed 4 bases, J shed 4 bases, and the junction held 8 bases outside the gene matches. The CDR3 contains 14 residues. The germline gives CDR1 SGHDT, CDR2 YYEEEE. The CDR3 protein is CASSPGGILYEQYF. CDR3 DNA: TGTGCCAGCAGCCCGGGGGGAATTCTTTACGAGCAGTACTTC.

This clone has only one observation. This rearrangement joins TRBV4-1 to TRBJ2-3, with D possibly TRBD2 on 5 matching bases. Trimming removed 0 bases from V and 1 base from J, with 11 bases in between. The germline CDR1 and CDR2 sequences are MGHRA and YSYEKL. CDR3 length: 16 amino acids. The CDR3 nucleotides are TGCGCCAGCAGCCAAGATCGGGGATTCGGCACAGATACGCAGTATTTT. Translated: CASSQDRGFGTDTQYF.

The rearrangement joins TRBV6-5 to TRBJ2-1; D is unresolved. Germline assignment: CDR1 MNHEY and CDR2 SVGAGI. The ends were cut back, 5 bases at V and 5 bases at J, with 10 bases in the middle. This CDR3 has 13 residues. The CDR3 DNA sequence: TGTGCCAGCAGTAAGGGTCCCAACAATGAGCAGTTCTTC. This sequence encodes CASSKGPNNEQFF.

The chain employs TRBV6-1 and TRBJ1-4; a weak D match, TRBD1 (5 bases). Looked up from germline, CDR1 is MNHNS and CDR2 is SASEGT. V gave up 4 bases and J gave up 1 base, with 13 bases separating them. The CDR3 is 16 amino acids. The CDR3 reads CASSGGGYRTNEKLFF. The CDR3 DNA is TGTGCCAGCAGTGGGGGGGGATATAGAACTAATGAAAAACTGTTTTTT.

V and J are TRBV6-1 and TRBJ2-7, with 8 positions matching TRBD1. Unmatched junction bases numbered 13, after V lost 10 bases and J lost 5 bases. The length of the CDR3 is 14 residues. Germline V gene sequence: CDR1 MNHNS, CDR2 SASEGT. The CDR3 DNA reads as TGTGCCACCTGGTCCGGACAGGGATTGGACGAGCAGTACTTC. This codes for CATWSGQGLDEQYF.

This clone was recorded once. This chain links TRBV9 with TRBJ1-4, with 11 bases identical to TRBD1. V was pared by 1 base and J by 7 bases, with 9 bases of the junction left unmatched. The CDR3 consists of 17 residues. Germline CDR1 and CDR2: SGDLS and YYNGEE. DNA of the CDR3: TGTGCCAGCAGCGTATGGGGACAGGGGGAAGGGGGTGAAAAACTGTTTTTT. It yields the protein CASSVWGQGEGGEKLFF.

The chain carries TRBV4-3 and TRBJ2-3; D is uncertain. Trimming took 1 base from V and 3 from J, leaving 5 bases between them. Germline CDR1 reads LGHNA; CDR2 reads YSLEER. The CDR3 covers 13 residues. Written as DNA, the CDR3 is TGCGCCAGCAGCCAAGGAGTGACAGATACGCAGTATTTT. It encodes CASSQGVTDTQYF.

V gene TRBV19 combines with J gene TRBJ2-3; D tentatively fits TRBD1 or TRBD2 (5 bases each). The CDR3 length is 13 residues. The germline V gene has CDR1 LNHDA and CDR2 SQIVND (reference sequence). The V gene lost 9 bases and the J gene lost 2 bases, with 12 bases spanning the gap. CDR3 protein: CASEGQFTDTQYF. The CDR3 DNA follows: TGTGCCAGCGAGGGGCAGTTCACAGATACGCAGTATTTT. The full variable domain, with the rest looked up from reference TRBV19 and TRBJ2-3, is DGGITQSPKYLFRKEGQNVTLSCEQNLNHDAMYWYRQDPGQGLRLIYYSQIVNDFQKGDIAEGYSVSREKKESFPLTVTSAQKNPTAFYLCASEGQFTDTQYFGPGTRLTVL.

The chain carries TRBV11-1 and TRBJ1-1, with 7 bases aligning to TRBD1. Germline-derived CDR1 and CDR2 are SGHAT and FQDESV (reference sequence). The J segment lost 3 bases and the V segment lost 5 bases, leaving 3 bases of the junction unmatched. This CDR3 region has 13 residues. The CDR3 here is CASSPRGYTEAFF. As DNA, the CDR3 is TGTGCCAGCAGCCCCAGGGGGTACACTGAAGCTTTCTTT.

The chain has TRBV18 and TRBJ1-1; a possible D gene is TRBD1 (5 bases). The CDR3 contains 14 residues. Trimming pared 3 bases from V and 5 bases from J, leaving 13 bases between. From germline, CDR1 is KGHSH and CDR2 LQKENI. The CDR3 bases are TGTGCCAGCTCACCGGGCGGTGGGGGAACTGAAGCTTTCTTT. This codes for CASSPGGGGTEAFF.

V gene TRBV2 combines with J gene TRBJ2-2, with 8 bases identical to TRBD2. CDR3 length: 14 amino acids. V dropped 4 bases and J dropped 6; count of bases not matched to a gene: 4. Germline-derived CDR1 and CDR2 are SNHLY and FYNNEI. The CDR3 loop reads CASSVLAVAGELFF. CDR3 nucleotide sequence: TGTGCCAGCAGTGTACTAGCGGTAGCCGGGGAGCTGTTTTTT. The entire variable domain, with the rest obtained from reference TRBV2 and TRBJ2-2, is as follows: EPEVTQTPSHQVTQMGQEVILRCVPISNHLYFYWYRQILGQKVEFLVSFYNNEISEKSEIFDDQFSVERPDGSNFTLKIRSTKLEDSAMYFCASSVLAVAGELFFGEGSRLTVL.

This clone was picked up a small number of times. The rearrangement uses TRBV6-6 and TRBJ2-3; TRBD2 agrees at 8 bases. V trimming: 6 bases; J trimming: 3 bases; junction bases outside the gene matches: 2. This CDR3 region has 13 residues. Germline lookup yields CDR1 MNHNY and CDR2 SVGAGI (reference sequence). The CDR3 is CASRGLATDTQYF. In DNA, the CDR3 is TGTGCCAGCAGAGGACTAGCAACAGATACGCAGTATTTT.

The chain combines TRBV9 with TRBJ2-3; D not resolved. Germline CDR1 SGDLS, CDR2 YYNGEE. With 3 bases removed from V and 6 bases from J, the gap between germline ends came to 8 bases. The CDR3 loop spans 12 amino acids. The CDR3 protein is CASSGIYDTQYF. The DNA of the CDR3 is TGTGCCAGCAGCGGGATCTACGATACGCAGTATTTT.

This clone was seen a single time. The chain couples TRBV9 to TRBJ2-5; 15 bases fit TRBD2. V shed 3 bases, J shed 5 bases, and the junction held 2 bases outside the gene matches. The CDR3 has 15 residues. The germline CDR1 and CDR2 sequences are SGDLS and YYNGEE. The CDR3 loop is CASSGGLAGGETQYF. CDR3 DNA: TGTGCCAGCAGCGGCGGACTAGCGGGAGGGGAGACCCAGTACTTC.

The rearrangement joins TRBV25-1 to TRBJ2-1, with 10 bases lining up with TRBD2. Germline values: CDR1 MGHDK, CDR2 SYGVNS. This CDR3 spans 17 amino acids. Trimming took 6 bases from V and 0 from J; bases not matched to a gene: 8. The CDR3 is CASSLAGGTSSYNEQFF. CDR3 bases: TGTGCCAGCAGCTTAGCGGGGGGAACCAGCTCCTACAATGAGCAGTTCTTC.

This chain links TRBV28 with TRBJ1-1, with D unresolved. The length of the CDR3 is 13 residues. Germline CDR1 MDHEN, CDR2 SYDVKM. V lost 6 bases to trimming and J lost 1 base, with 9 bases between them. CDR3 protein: CASRLQKNTEAFF. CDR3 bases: TGTGCCAGCAGGCTACAGAAGAACACTGAAGCTTTCTTT.

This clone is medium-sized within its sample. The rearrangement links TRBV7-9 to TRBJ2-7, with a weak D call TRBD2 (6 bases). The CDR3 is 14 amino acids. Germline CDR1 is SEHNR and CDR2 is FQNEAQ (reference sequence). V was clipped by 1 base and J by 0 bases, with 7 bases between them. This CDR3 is CASSLVGSSYEQYF. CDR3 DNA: TGTGCCAGCAGCTTAGTCGGGAGCTCCTACGAGCAGTACTTC.

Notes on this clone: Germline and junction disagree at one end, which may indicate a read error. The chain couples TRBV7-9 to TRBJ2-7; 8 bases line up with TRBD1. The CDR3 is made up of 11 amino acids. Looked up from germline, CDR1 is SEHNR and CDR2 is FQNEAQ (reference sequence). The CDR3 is CASSQGAEEYF. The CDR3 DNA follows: TGTGCCAGCAGCCAGGGGGCCGAGGAGTACTTC.

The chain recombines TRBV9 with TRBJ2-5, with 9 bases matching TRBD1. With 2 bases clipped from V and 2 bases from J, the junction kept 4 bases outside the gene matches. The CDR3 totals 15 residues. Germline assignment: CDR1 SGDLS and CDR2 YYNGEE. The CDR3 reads CASSVDGTGQETQYF. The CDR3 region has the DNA TGTGCCAGCAGCGTGGACGGGACAGGGCAAGAGACCCAGTACTTC.

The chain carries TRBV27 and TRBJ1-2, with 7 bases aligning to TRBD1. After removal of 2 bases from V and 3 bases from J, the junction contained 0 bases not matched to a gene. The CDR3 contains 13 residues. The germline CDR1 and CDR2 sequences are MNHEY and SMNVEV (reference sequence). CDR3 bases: TGTGCCAGCAGTTTAGGGACAGACTATGGCTACACCTTC. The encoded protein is CASSLGTDYGYTF.